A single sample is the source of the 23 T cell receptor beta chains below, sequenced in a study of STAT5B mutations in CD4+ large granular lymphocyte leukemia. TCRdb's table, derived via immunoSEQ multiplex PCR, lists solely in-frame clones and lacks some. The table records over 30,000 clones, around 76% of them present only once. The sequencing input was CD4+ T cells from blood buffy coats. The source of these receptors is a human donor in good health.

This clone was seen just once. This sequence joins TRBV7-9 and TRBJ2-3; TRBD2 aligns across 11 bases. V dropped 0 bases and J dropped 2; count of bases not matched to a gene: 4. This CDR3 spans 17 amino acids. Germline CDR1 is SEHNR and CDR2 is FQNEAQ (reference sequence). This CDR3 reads CASSLAVLAGATDTQYF. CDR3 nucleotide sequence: TGTGCCAGCAGCTTAGCGGTACTAGCGGGAGCCACAGATACGCAGTATTTT.

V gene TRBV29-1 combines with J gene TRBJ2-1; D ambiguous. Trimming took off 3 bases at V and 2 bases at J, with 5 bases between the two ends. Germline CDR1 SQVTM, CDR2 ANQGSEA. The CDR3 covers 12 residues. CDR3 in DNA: TGCAGCGTTGACGGTCCCTACAATGAGCAGTTCTTC. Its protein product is CSVDGPYNEQFF.

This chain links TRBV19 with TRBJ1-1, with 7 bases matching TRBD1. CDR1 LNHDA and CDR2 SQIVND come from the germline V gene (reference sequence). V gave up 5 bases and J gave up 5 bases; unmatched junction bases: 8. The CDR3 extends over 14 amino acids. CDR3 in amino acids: CASSVSGGGTEAFF. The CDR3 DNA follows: TGTGCCAGTAGTGTATCAGGGGGGGGGACTGAAGCTTTCTTT. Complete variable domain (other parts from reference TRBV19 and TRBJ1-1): DGGITQSPKYLFRKEGQNVTLSCEQNLNHDAMYWYRQDPGQGLRLIYYSQIVNDFQKGDIAEGYSVSREKKESFPLTVTSAQKNPTAFYLCASSVSGGGTEAFFGQGTRLTVV.

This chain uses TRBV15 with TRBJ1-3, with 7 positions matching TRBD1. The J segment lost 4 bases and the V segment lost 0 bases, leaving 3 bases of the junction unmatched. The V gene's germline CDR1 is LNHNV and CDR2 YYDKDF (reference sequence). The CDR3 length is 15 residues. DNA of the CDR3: TGTGCCACCAGCAGAGAGGACAGGATCGGAAACACCATATATTTT. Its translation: CATSREDRIGNTIYF.

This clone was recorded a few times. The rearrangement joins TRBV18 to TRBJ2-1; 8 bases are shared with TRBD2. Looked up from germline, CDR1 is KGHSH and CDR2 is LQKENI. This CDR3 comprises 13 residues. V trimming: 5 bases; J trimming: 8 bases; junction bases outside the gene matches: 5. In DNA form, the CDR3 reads TGTGCCAGCTCAACCGGGACTAGTGATGAGCAGTTCTTC. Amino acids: CASSTGTSDEQFF.

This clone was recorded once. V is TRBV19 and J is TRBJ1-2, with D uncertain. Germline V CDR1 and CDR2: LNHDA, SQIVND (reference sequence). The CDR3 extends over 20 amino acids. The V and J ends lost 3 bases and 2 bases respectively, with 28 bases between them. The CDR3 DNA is TGTGCCAGTAGTATTTCTCTCTCTCCTCGTTCCGGATCTGGGAACTATGGCTACACCTTC. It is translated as CASSISLSPRSGSGNYGYTF.

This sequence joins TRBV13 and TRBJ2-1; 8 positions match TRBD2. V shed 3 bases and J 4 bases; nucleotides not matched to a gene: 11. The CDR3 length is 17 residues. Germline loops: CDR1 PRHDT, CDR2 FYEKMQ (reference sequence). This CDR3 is CASSFVAGGFRYNEQFF. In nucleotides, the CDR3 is TGTGCCAGCAGCTTCGTCGCGGGGGGCTTCCGATACAATGAGCAGTTCTTC.

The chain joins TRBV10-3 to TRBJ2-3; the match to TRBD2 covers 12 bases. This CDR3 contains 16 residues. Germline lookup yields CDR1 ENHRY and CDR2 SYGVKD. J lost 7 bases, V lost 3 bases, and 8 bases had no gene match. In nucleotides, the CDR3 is TGTGCCATCAGTGACTCTAGCGGGGGGGCAGGGAATACGCAGTATTTT. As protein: CAISDSSGGAGNTQYF.

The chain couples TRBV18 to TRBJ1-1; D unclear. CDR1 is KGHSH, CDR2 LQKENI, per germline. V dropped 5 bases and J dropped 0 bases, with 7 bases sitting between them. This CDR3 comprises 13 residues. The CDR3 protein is CASSIIMNTEAFF. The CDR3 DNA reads TGTGCCAGCTCAATTATTATGAACACTGAAGCTTTCTTT.

The CDR3 DNA sequence: TGTGCCAGCAGCTTAGATCGCAGCAATGAGCAGTTCTTC. Residues: CASSLDRSNEQFF. The chain is built from TRBV11-2 and TRBJ2-1; no firm D call. The CDR3 extends over 13 amino acids. V lost 0 bases, J lost 6 bases, and 6 bases lay in between. The germline CDR1 and CDR2 sequences are SGHAT and FQNNGV. Looking up the rest from reference TRBV11-2 and TRBJ2-1 gives the full variable domain: EAGVAQSPRYKIIEKRQSVAFWCNPISGHATLYWYQQILGQGPKLLIQFQNNGVVDDSQLPKDRFSAERLKGVDSTLKIQPAKLEDSAVYLCASSLDRSNEQFFGPGTRLTVL.

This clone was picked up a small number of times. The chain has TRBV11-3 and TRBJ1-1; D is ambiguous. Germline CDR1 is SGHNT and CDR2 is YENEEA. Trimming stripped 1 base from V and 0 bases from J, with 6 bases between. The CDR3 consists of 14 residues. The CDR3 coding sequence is TGTGCCAGCAGCTTAGCTGGGGTGAACACTGAAGCTTTCTTT. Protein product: CASSLAGVNTEAFF.

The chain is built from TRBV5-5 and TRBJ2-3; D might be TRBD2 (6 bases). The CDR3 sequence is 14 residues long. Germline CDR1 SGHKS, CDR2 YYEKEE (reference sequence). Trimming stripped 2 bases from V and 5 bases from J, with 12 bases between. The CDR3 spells CASSFTSSIDTQYF. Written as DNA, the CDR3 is TGTGCCAGCAGCTTCACTAGCAGTATAGATACGCAGTATTTT.

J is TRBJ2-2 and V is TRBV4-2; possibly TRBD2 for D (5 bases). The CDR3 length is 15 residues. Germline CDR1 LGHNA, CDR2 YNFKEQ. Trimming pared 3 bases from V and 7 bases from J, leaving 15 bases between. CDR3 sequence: CASSQAGIRDGELFF. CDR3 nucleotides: TGTGCCAGCAGCCAGGCCGGGATCCGCGACGGGGAGCTGTTTTTT.

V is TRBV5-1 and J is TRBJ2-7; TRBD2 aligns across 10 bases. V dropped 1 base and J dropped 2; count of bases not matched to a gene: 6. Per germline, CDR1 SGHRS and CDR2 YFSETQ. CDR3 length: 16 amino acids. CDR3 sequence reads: CASSLRRTSGPYEQYF. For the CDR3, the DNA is TGCGCCAGCAGCTTGCGGAGGACTAGCGGACCCTACGAGCAGTACTTC.

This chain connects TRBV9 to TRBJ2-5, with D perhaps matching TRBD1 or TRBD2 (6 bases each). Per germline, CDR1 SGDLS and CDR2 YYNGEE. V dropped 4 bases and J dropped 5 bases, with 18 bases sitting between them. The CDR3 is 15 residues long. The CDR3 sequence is CASSSRGASGETQYF. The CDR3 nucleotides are TGTGCCAGCAGCTCTAGGGGGGCCTCAGGGGAGACCCAGTACTTC. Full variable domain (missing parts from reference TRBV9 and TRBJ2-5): DSGVTQTPKHLITATGQRVTLRCSPRSGDLSVYWYQQSLDQGLQFLIQYYNGEERAKGNILERFSAQQFPDLHSELNLSSLELGDSALYFCASSSRGASGETQYFGPGTRLLVL.

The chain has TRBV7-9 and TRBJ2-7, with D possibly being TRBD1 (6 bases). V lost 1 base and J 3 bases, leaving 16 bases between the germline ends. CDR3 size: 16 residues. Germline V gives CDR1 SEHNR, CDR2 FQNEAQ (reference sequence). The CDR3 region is CASSLGLDRLNYEQYF. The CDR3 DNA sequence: TGTGCCAGCAGCTTAGGACTGGACAGATTAAACTACGAGCAGTACTTC.

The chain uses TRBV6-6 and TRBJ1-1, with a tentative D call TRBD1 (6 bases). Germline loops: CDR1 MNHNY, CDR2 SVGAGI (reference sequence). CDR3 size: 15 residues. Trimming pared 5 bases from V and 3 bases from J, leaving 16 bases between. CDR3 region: CASSGWGGQDTEAFF. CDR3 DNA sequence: TGTGCCAGCAGTGGTTGGGGGGGGCAGGACACTGAAGCTTTCTTT.

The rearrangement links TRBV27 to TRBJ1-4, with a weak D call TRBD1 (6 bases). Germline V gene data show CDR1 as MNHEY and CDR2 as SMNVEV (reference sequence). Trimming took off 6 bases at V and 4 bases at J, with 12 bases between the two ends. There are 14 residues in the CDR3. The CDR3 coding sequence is TGTGCCAGCAGCTATTCAGGGGTTAATGAAAAACTGTTTTTT. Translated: CASSYSGVNEKLFF.

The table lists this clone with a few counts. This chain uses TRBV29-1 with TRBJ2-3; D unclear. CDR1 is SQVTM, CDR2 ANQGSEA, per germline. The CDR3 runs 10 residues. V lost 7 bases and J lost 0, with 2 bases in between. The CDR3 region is CSASTDTQYF. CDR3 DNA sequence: TGCAGCGCCAGCACAGATACGCAGTATTTT.

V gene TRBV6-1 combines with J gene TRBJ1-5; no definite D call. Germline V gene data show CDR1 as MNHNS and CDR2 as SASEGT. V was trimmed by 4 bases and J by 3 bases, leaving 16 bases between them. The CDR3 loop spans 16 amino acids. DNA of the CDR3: TGTGCCAGCAGTGTACTGGGTGGGCCTTTCAATCAGCCCCAGCATTTT. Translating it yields CASSVLGGPFNQPQHF.

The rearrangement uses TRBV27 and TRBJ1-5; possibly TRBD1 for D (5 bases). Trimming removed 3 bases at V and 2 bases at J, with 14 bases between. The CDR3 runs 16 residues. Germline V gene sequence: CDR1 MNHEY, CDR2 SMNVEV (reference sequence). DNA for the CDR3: TGTGCCAGCAGTTTCGGGGGATTATCGGGCAATCAGCCCCAGCATTTT. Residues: CASSFGGLSGNQPQHF.

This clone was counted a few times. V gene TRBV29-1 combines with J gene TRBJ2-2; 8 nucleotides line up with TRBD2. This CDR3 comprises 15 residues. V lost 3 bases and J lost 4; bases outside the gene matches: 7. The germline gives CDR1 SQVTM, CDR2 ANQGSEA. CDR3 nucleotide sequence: TGCAGCGTTGATCCCAGCGGGAGTAGCACCGGGGAGCTGTTTTTT. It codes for CSVDPSGSSTGELFF.

The CDR3 sequence is CASSLWAGGPNEQYF. CDR3 sequence (DNA): TGTGCCAGCAGCTTATGGGCGGGGGGGCCGAACGAGCAGTACTTC. The chain combines TRBV7-2 with TRBJ2-7, with 9 bases aligning to TRBD2. V was pared by 2 bases and J by 5 bases, with 7 bases of the junction left unmatched. Germline CDR1 and CDR2: SGHTA and FQGNSA. The CDR3 contains 15 residues.